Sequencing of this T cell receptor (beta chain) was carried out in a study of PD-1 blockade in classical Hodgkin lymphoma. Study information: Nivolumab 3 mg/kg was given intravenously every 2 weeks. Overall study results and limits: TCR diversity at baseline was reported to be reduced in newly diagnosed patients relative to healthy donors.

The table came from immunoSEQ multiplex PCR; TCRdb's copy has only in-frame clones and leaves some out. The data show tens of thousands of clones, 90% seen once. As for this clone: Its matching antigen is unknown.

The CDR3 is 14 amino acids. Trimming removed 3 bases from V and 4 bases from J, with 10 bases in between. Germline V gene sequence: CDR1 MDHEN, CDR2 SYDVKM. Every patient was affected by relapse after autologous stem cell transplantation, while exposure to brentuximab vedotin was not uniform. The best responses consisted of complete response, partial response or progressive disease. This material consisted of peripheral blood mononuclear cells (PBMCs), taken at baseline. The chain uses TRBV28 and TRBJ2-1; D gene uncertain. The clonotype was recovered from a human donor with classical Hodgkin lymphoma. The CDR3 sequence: CASSLPTFYNEQFF. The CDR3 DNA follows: TGTGCCAGCAGTTTGCCGACATTTTACAATGAGCAGTTCTTC. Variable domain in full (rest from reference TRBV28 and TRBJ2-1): DVKVTQSSRYLVKRTGEKVFLECVQDMDHENMFWYRQDPGLGLRLIYFSYDVKMKEKGDIPEGYSVSREKKERFSLILESASTNQTSMYLCASSLPTFYNEQFFGPGTRLTVL.